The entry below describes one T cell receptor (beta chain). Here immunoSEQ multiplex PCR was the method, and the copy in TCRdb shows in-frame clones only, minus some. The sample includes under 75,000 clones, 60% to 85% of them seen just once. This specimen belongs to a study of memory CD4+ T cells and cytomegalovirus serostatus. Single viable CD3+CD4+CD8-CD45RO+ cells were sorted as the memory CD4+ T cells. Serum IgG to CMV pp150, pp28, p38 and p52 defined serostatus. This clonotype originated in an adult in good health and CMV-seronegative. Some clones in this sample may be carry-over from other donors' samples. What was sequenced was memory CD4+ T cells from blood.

The CDR3 loop reads CASSLAGGKTSGRPSTGELFF. The CDR3 DNA reads as TGCGCCAGCAGCTTGGCTGGGGGAAAGACTAGCGGGAGGCCGTCTACCGGGGAGCTGTTTTTT. J is TRBJ2-2 and V is TRBV5-1, with TRBD2 matching 13 bases. V lost 0 bases and J lost 5; bases outside the gene matches: 16. This CDR3 has 21 amino acids. The germline CDR1 and CDR2 sequences are SGHRS and YFSETQ. Supplemented by reference TRBV5-1 and TRBJ2-2, the full variable domain reads KAGVTQTPRYLIKTRGQQVTLSCSPISGHRSVSWYQQTPGQGLQFLFEYFSETQRNKGNFPGRFSGRQFSNSRSEMNVSTLELGDSALYLCASSLAGGKTSGRPSTGELFFGEGSRLTVL.